The clone carrying this T cell receptor beta chain was counted between two and nine times. Its antigen is as yet unknown. The entry originates in a study of cytomegalovirus exposure and HLA in healthy donors. Findings of the study overall: CMV serostatus was the only recorded immune exposure for donors. The majority of TCR sequences were rare, yet some public TCRs appeared in many donors. TCR beta chain V- and J-gene trimming was linked, in a later analysis, to a missense variant in DCLRE1C. Further analysis, carried out later, found HLA-associated TCR beta chains more clonally expanded than equally common other chains.

Germline V CDR1 and CDR2: LNHDA, SQIVND (reference sequence). This CDR3 spans 11 amino acids. Trimming stripped 6 bases from V and 10 bases from J, with 12 bases between. The study ran its PCR with 60 Vbeta and 13 Jbeta primers. TCRdb's table, derived via immunoSEQ multiplex PCR, lists solely in-frame clones and lacks some. The table shows about 170,000 clones, with over 80% occurring only once. Sequences were obtained from PBMCs. The sequence was collected from a boy younger than 10 in good health and CMV-seronegative. The V call is TRBV19, the J call TRBJ1-1; D is perhaps TRBD1 (6 bases). CDR3 coding DNA: TGTGCCAGTAGGGCAGGGGCAATAGCTTTCTTT. It yields the protein CASRAGAIAFF.